This T cell receptor (beta chain) was sequenced during a study of shared clonotypes between healthy human individuals. Study outcomes and limitations: Larger estimated richness was generally recorded for naive subsets relative to memory subsets. Non-shared clonotypes had lower generation probabilities than those shared by all four donors.

Assay: immunoSEQ multiplex PCR; the TCRdb copy retains only in-frame clones and omits some. The data hold some 2.4 million clones, with roughly 93% observed a single time. Healthy HIV-negative adults with no recent acute infections or vaccinations were recruited as donors. Details on this clone: Its cognate antigen is unknown.

V lost 7 bases, J lost 5 bases, and 17 bases lay in between. This CDR3 is 14 amino acids long. CDR1 and CDR2 (germline): MDHEN, SYDVKM. The TCR was taken from a man between 18 and 29 years old in good health. Some clones in this sample may be carry-over from other donors' samples. The sample taken for sequencing was naive CD4+ T cells from PBMCs. The subset was: CD45RA+ positively selected. The rearrangement joins TRBV28 to TRBJ1-2, with D possibly matching TRBD1 (5 bases). CDR3 protein: CASTAGPLYYGYTF. The CDR3 coding sequence is TGTGCCAGCACCGCGGGGCCGTTATATTATGGCTACACCTTC.